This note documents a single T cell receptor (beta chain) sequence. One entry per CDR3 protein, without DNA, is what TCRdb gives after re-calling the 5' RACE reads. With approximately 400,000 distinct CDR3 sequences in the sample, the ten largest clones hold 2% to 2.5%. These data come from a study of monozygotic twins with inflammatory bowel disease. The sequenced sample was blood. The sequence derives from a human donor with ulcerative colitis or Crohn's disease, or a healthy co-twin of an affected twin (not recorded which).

The CDR3 spells CASSLGGTNTDTQYF. The genes are TRBV7-9 and TRBJ2-3; the TCRdb D gene call, TRBD2, has no DNA to confirm it. This CDR3 has 15 residues. The germline V gene has CDR1 SEHNR and CDR2 FQNEAQ (reference sequence).